The 30 T cell receptor beta chains below all came from one sample that was sequenced in a study of OX40 agonist ivuxolimab in advanced cancers. TCRdb keeps only in-frame clones here, not all; method: immunoSEQ multiplex PCR. The sample includes tens of thousands of clones, about 80% of them seen just once. The sequencing here drew on CD4+ or CD8+ T cells sorted from blood, taken in a trial of the OX40 agonist ivuxolimab. These receptors originate from an adult with an advanced solid tumor such as melanoma, head and neck, liver or kidney cancer.

The CDR3 region has the DNA TGTGCCAGCAGCCCCCATCGAGGGCAGGCTGAAGCTTTCTTT. It is translated as CASSPHRGQAEAFF. V and J are TRBV9 and TRBJ1-1, with D unclear. Germline V gene lookup returns CDR1 SGDLS and CDR2 YYNGEE. This CDR3 is 14 amino acids long. V lost 4 bases and J lost 6, with 16 bases in between.

This CDR3 is CAISRTDQETQYF. The CDR3, as DNA: TGTGCCATCAGTCGGACAGATCAAGAGACCCAGTACTTC. The chain links TRBV10-3 to TRBJ2-5; a possible D gene is TRBD1 (6 bases). Looked up from germline, CDR1 is ENHRY and CDR2 is SYGVKD. V lost 5 bases and J lost 2, with 9 bases in between. This CDR3 has 13 amino acids.

The chain couples TRBV6-5 to TRBJ1-4, with D perhaps matching TRBD1 (6 bases). Looked up from germline, CDR1 is MNHEY and CDR2 is SVGAGI. The germline V and J ends were trimmed by 6 bases and 5 bases, with 13 bases remaining between them. The CDR3 runs to 14 residues. Here the CDR3 reads CASSRGQMNEKLFF. The CDR3 region has the DNA TGTGCCAGCAGCCGAGGACAGATGAATGAAAAACTGTTTTTT.

The chain carries TRBV6-5 and TRBJ2-5; D call uncertain. With 0 bases removed from V and 5 bases from J, the gap between germline ends came to 4 bases. CDR1 and CDR2 from the germline V gene are MNHEY and SVGAGI. The CDR3 loop spans 12 amino acids. The CDR3 loop is CASSYSRETQYF. The CDR3 DNA sequence: TGTGCCAGCAGTTACTCCCGGGAGACCCAGTACTTC.

This clone has just one count. The chain has TRBV7-9 and TRBJ1-1; D not resolved. Germline V gives CDR1 SEHNR, CDR2 FQNEAQ (reference sequence). The CDR3 totals 12 residues. Trimming cost V 2 bases and J 4 bases, with 5 bases left between them. As DNA, the CDR3 is TGTGCCAGCAGCTTAACCCCCACTGAAGCTTTCTTT. Its protein is CASSLTPTEAFF.

In nucleotides, the CDR3 is TGCGCCAGCAGCCAAGATCTTTGGTGGGAGCAGTACTTC. Amino acids: CASSQDLWWEQYF. The J gene is TRBJ2-7, the V gene TRBV4-1; no clear D gene. CDR1 and CDR2 from the germline V gene are MGHRA and YSYEKL. Trimming removed 0 bases at V and 7 bases at J, with 10 bases between. The CDR3 extends over 13 amino acids.

V usage is TRBV7-9 and J usage is TRBJ1-1; weak D call: TRBD1 (6 bases). CDR3 length: 12 amino acids. Trimming took 5 bases from V and 8 from J, leaving 12 bases between them. The germline V gene has CDR1 SEHNR and CDR2 FQNEAQ (reference sequence). The CDR3 sequence: CASSQQGSEAFF. The CDR3 bases are TGTGCCAGCAGCCAACAGGGATCCGAAGCTTTCTTT. The whole variable domain, remainder taken from reference TRBV7-9 and TRBJ1-1, is DTGVSQNPRHKITKRGQNVTFRCDPISEHNRLYWYRQTLGQGPEFLTYFQNEAQLEKSRLLSDRFSAERPKGSFSTLEIQRTEQGDSAMYLCASSQQGSEAFFGQGTRLTVV.

The V call is TRBV2, the J call TRBJ2-7; unclear D gene. CDR1 SNHLY and CDR2 FYNNEI come from the germline V gene. The germline V and J ends were trimmed by 8 bases and 4 bases, with 15 bases remaining between them. The CDR3 spans 13 residues. CDR3 bases: TGTGCCAGCCTTGGCCTACCGACGTACGAGCAGTACTTC. Protein: CASLGLPTYEQYF.

The V gene is TRBV21-1, the J gene TRBJ2-4; the table's D call TRBD2 went unverified against the DNA. TRBV21-1 is annotated as a pseudogene. This CDR3 has 17 amino acids. Here the CDR3 reads CASSSAGGTLAKNIQYF. In nucleotides, the CDR3 is TGTGCCAGCAGCTCGGCGGGAGGTACTCTAGCCAAAAACATTCAGTACTTC.

V gene TRBV7-2 combines with J gene TRBJ2-7; D remains unclear. CDR3 length: 15 residues. Looked up from germline, CDR1 is SGHTA and CDR2 is FQGNSA. V was shortened by 2 bases and J by 2 bases, with 13 bases between the two germline ends. CDR3 sequence (DNA): TGTGCCAGCAGCTTATATCCGGCCGGCCCCTACGAGCAGTACTTC. Translating it yields CASSLYPAGPYEQYF.

This clone was observed a single time. The chain carries TRBV27 and TRBJ1-1; 11 bases fit TRBD1. J lost 10 bases, V lost 2 bases, and 15 bases had no gene match. Germline V CDR1 and CDR2: MNHEY, SMNVEV (reference sequence). This CDR3 comprises 17 residues. CDR3 sequence: CASSLPGPWTGGRRAFF. The CDR3 DNA sequence: TGTGCCAGCAGTTTACCGGGCCCGTGGACAGGGGGCCGGAGAGCTTTCTTT.

The rearrangement uses TRBV5-4 and TRBJ1-4; a weak D match, TRBD1 (6 bases). V lost 4 bases and J 8 bases, leaving 21 bases between the germline ends. CDR1 and CDR2 (germline): SGHNT, YYREEE (reference sequence). The CDR3 is 16 amino acids. CDR3 residues: CASSQDASGRGEKLFF. CDR3 DNA sequence: TGTGCCAGCAGCCAAGATGCGAGCGGCAGGGGAGAAAAACTGTTTTTT.

The rearrangement uses TRBV7-6 and TRBJ2-5; tentatively, D is TRBD1 (6 bases). Trimming took 5 bases from V and 4 from J, leaving 17 bases between them. The CDR3 extends over 15 amino acids. CDR1 and CDR2 (germline): SGHVS, FNYEAQ. The CDR3 is CASSILPNRVETQYF. The CDR3 DNA sequence: TGTGCCAGCAGCATACTTCCTAACAGGGTAGAGACCCAGTACTTC.

The chain has TRBV4-1 and TRBJ2-1; D uncertain. The CDR3 is 13 amino acids. The germline V gene has CDR1 MGHRA and CDR2 YSYEKL. V lost 3 bases, J lost 8 bases, and 11 bases lay in between. The CDR3 DNA sequence: TGCGCCAGCAGCCACTACTCTGGGGATGAGCAGTTCTTC. It codes for CASSHYSGDEQFF.

This chain connects TRBV4-3 to TRBJ1-1, with D possibly being TRBD1 (5 bases). The germline V and J ends were trimmed by 1 base and 1 base, with 13 bases remaining between them. The CDR3 is 16 amino acids. The germline gives CDR1 LGHNA, CDR2 YSLEER. As DNA, the CDR3 is TGCGCCAGCAGCCAAGGACCGGGACGGTGGAACACTGAAGCTTTCTTT. Its translation: CASSQGPGRWNTEAFF.

The chain combines TRBV7-9 with TRBJ2-7; weak D call: TRBD1 (6 bases). The germline CDR1 and CDR2 sequences are SEHNR and FQNEAQ (reference sequence). CDR3 size: 14 residues. The ends were cut back, 8 bases at V and 6 bases at J, with 20 bases in the middle. CDR3: CASFGQSGLGEQYF. CDR3 in DNA: TGTGCCAGCTTCGGACAGTCTGGATTGGGCGAGCAGTACTTC.

This chain connects TRBV11-2 to TRBJ2-2, with D possibly matching TRBD2 (6 bases). The CDR3 is made up of 17 amino acids. The germline V gene has CDR1 SGHAT and CDR2 FQNNGV. The V gene lost 6 bases and the J gene lost 2 bases, with 19 bases spanning the gap. CDR3 amino acids: CASSRSGLAKNTGELFF. As DNA, the CDR3 is TGTGCCAGCAGTCGCTCGGGGCTAGCGAAAAACACCGGGGAGCTGTTTTTT.

The V gene is TRBV9, the J gene TRBJ2-2, with unresolved D. V was clipped by 0 bases and J by 0 bases, with 9 bases between them. Germline V CDR1 and CDR2: SGDLS, YYNGEE. The CDR3 runs 16 residues. DNA of the CDR3: TGTGCCAGCAGCGTAGAGGGCAACCCGAACACCGGGGAGCTGTTTTTT. As protein: CASSVEGNPNTGELFF.

V gene TRBV7-2 combines with J gene TRBJ1-2; possible D gene TRBD1, 5 bases. Trimming removed 8 bases at V and 6 bases at J, with 16 bases between. The CDR3 is made up of 13 amino acids. Germline CDR1 is SGHTA and CDR2 is FQGNSA. The CDR3 spells CASGSGQGDGYTF. As DNA, the CDR3 is TGTGCCAGCGGGTCTGGGCAGGGAGATGGCTACACCTTC.

The rearrangement uses TRBV5-1 and TRBJ2-1; D remains unclear. Germline CDR1 reads SGHRS; CDR2 reads YFSETQ. With 0 bases removed from V and 5 bases from J, the gap between germline ends came to 15 bases. The CDR3 runs to 16 residues. The chain's CDR3 is CASSLALSRHNNEQFF. CDR3 DNA sequence: TGCGCCAGCAGCTTGGCCTTGAGTAGACACAACAATGAGCAGTTCTTC.

CDR3 in DNA: TGCGCCAGCAGCCCGGGGTGGGGAGACGGAAACACCATATATTTT. This sequence encodes CASSPGWGDGNTIYF. V usage is TRBV5-1 and J usage is TRBJ1-3, with unresolved D. V lost 4 bases and J 4 bases, leaving 15 bases between the germline ends. The germline gives CDR1 SGHRS, CDR2 YFSETQ. This CDR3 is built from 15 residues.

CDR3 in amino acids: CASRLRDSPNTEAFF. The DNA of the CDR3 is TGTGCCAGTAGACTCCGGGACAGCCCTAACACTGAAGCTTTCTTT. V gene TRBV19 combines with J gene TRBJ1-1; 7 positions match TRBD1. There are 15 residues in the CDR3. J gave up 2 bases and V 6 bases, and 9 bases lay outside the gene matches. From germline, CDR1 is LNHDA and CDR2 SQIVND (reference sequence).

The chain employs TRBV4-1 and TRBJ2-7; D gene uncertain. The CDR3 has 15 residues. V was shortened by 0 bases and J by 3 bases, with 12 bases between the two germline ends. Germline V gene lookup returns CDR1 MGHRA and CDR2 YSYEKL. CDR3 loop: CASSQETWVSYEQYF. The DNA for the CDR3 is TGCGCCAGCAGCCAAGAAACTTGGGTAAGCTACGAGCAGTACTTC.

The genes are TRBV11-3 and TRBJ1-1; D is perhaps TRBD1 (5 bases). The length of the CDR3 is 13 residues. V was trimmed by 0 bases and J by 8 bases, leaving 10 bases between them. The germline V gene encodes CDR1 SGHNT and CDR2 YENEEA. The CDR3 loop is CASSLDRNREAFF. The CDR3 region has the DNA TGTGCCAGCAGCTTAGATAGGAACAGGGAAGCTTTCTTT.

This clone has just one count. The V call is TRBV10-2, the J call TRBJ2-5; TRBD2 might be the D (6 bases). Trimming pared 8 bases from V and 5 bases from J, leaving 24 bases between. From germline, CDR1 is WSHSY and CDR2 SAAADI. The CDR3 has 16 amino acids. The CDR3 region is CASSGTGVLRAETQYF. The CDR3 DNA follows: TGCGCCAGCTCCGGGACTGGCGTTTTGAGGGCGGAGACCCAGTACTTC.

The V gene is TRBV27, the J gene TRBJ2-5; 9 nucleotides match TRBD1. Unmatched junction bases numbered 7, after V lost 5 bases and J lost 3 bases. Germline values: CDR1 MNHEY, CDR2 SMNVEV (reference sequence). The CDR3 contains 15 residues. The CDR3 region is CASSTWDRVKETQYF. The CDR3 coding sequence is TGTGCCAGCAGTACTTGGGACAGGGTCAAAGAGACCCAGTACTTC.

This clone showed up just once. The chain joins TRBV7-2 to TRBJ2-7; 7 bases fit TRBD2. With V trimmed by 6 bases and J by 5 bases, 10 bases remained unmatched. Germline CDR1 is SGHTA and CDR2 is FQGNSA. The CDR3 sequence is 14 residues long. CDR3 bases: TGTGCCAGCAGGGGGACTAATAAGGGAAACGAGCAGTACTTC. It is translated as CASRGTNKGNEQYF.

V usage is TRBV28 and J usage is TRBJ1-1; TRBD1 is a possible D gene (5 bases). The CDR3 loop spans 17 amino acids. V was cut by 6 bases and J by 4 bases, with 24 bases left in between. CDR1 is MDHEN, CDR2 SYDVKM, per germline. In DNA form, the CDR3 reads TGTGCCAGCAGCCCAATCCTTATGAGCAGGGCCGGCACTGAAGCTTTCTTT. Translated, it gives CASSPILMSRAGTEAFF.

This rearrangement joins TRBV11-3 to TRBJ1-2; 9 positions agree with TRBD1. This CDR3 has 14 residues. Germline V gives CDR1 SGHNT, CDR2 YENEEA. V lost 5 bases, J lost 6 bases, and 7 bases stayed unmatched. The CDR3 nucleotides are TGTGCCAGCAGCCCCTCCGGGACAGGGAATGGCTACACCTTC. Translation gives CASSPSGTGNGYTF. The whole variable domain, filled in from reference TRBV11-3 and TRBJ1-2, reads EAGVVQSPRYKIIEKKQPVAFWCNPISGHNTLYWYLQNLGQGPELLIRYENEEAVDDSQLPKDRFSAERLKGVDSTLKIQPAELGDSAVYLCASSPSGTGNGYTFGSGTRLTVV.

This chain joins TRBV5-1 and TRBJ2-1; the match to TRBD1 covers 9 bases. Trimming at V came to 0 bases and at J to 7 bases, leaving 5 bases not matched to a gene. Germline loops: CDR1 SGHRS, CDR2 YFSETQ. The CDR3 covers 15 residues. CDR3 nucleotide sequence: TGCGCCAGCAGCTTGGAGGGACAGGGTGTGAATGAGCAGTTCTTC. Encoded protein: CASSLEGQGVNEQFF.